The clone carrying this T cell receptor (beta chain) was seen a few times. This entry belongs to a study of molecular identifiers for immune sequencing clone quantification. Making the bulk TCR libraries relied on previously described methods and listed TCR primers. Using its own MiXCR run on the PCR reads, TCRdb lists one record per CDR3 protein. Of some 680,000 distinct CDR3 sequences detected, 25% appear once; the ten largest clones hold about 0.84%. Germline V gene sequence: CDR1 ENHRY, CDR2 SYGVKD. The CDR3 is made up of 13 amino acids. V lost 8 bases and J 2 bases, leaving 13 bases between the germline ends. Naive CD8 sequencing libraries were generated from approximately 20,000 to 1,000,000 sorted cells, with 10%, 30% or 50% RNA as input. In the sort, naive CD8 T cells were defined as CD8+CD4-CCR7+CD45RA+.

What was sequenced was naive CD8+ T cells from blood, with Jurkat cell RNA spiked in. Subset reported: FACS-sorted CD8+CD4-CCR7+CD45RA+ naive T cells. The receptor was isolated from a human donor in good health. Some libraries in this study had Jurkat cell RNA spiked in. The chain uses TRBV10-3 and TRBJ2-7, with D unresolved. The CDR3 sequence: CAIALDGTYEQYF. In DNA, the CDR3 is TGTGCCATCGCCTTGGACGGAACCTACGAGCAGTACTTC.